Presented here are 30 T cell receptor beta chains from one specimen sequenced in a study of control samples from healthy donors and cancer patients (dated by TCRdb to 2020 to 2021). Preparation of the library involved the immunoSEQ multiplex PCR assay. Not all clones reach the TCRdb copy of this immuneACCESS table, which keeps in-frame sequences only. Checked studies attribute under half of the gap to unresolved V genes and leave the rest unexplained. This sample comprises approximately 120,000 clones, just over 90% of them detected only once. The biggest ten clones account for under 4.5% of the sample. Sequencing was done on a sample of blood. These receptors came from a human donor in good health. The donor label of this sample is uncertain.

The CDR3 DNA reads as TGTGCCAGCAGCTTAGCCCCTGGACAGGACACTGAAGCTTTCTTT. Translating gives CASSLAPGQDTEAFF. The chain has TRBV7-8 and TRBJ1-1; 7 bases line up with TRBD1. CDR1 SGHVS and CDR2 FQNEAQ come from the germline V gene. The CDR3 is made up of 15 amino acids. V shed 0 bases, J shed 3 bases, and the junction held 4 bases outside the gene matches.

This clone has a handful of counts. This chain links TRBV2 with TRBJ1-2; no clear D gene. There are 11 residues in the CDR3. Trimming shortened V by 7 bases and J by 6 bases, and 9 bases separated the two germline ends. CDR1 and CDR2 from the germline V gene are SNHLY and FYNNEI. The CDR3 loop reads CASTGRDGYTF. DNA for the CDR3: TGTGCCAGCACGGGGAGGGATGGCTACACCTTC.

The chain is built from TRBV9 and TRBJ2-3; D possibly corresponds to TRBD2 (5 bases). The germline V gene has CDR1 SGDLS and CDR2 YYNGEE. The CDR3 totals 16 residues. V dropped 3 bases and J dropped 0 bases, with 14 bases sitting between them. The CDR3 DNA reads TGTGCCAGCAGCGAGGACTTGGGCAGTAGCACAGATACGCAGTATTTT. Translated, it gives CASSEDLGSSTDTQYF.

V is TRBV3-1 (or the pseudogene TRBV3-2) and J is TRBJ2-3; 7 positions match TRBD2. The CDR3 is made up of 14 amino acids. V lost 3 bases and J lost 4; bases outside the gene matches: 4. Per the germline V gene, CDR1 is LGHDT and CDR2 is YNNKEL (reference sequence). DNA of the CDR3: TGTGCCAGCAGCCAGGCCGCGGGGGCAGATACGCAGTATTTT. Amino acids: CASSQAAGADTQYF.

The J gene is TRBJ1-1, the V gene TRBV6-5; D uncertain. Trimming took off 6 bases at V and 6 bases at J, with 8 bases between the two ends. CDR1 is MNHEY, CDR2 SVGAGI, per germline. CDR3 length: 11 amino acids. The CDR3 here is CASSAGAEAFF. The DNA for the CDR3 is TGTGCCAGCAGCGCAGGTGCTGAAGCTTTCTTT.

The V gene is TRBV14, the J gene TRBJ2-7; either TRBD1 or TRBD2 may fit D (5 bases each). The CDR3 runs to 15 residues. V was shortened by 1 base and J by 2 bases, with 12 bases between the two germline ends. Per germline, CDR1 SGHDN and CDR2 FVKESK. The CDR3 region has the DNA TGTGCCAGCAGCCAAGTTGCAGGGCGGGCCTACGAGCAGTACTTC. Its protein product is CASSQVAGRAYEQYF.

This sequence joins TRBV4-2 and TRBJ2-1; D ambiguous. Germline V gives CDR1 LGHNA, CDR2 YNFKEQ. The V and J ends lost 0 bases and 9 bases respectively, with 15 bases between them. This CDR3 is built from 15 residues. In DNA form, the CDR3 reads TGTGCCAGCAGCCAAGACCTAAGCTTTGTCAGTGAGCAGTTCTTC. Translating gives CASSQDLSFVSEQFF.

The chain employs TRBV7-9 and TRBJ2-2; no clear D. The CDR3 is 15 residues long. The V gene's germline CDR1 is SEHNR and CDR2 FQNEAQ (reference sequence). Trimming pared 5 bases from V and 0 bases from J, leaving 10 bases between. The CDR3 here is CASSRTPPNTGELFF. CDR3 sequence (DNA): TGTGCCAGCAGCCGGACCCCTCCGAACACCGGGGAGCTGTTTTTT.

V usage is TRBV19 and J usage is TRBJ1-6; TRBD1 is a possible D gene (5 bases). Looked up from germline, CDR1 is LNHDA and CDR2 is SQIVND (reference sequence). The V end lost 7 bases, the J end lost 6 bases, and 13 bases lay between the germline ends. This CDR3 has 14 amino acids. DNA for the CDR3: TGTGCCAGTATGGGGGGTAGACTTAATTCACCCCTCCACTTT. Translation gives CASMGGRLNSPLHF.

This chain links TRBV3-1 (or the pseudogene TRBV3-2) with TRBJ1-5, with unresolved D. Trimming took 3 bases from V and 11 from J, leaving 20 bases between them. The CDR3 runs 15 residues. Per the germline V gene, CDR1 is LGHDT and CDR2 is YNNKEL (reference sequence). DNA of the CDR3: TGTGCCAGCAGCCACGGCATAGGATCAATTCCGGCCCAGCATTTT. Translated, it gives CASSHGIGSIPAQHF.

The chain combines TRBV12-5 with TRBJ2-3; 7 bases map to TRBD1. Germline trimming cut 9 bases from V and 3 bases from J; bases unmatched to any gene: 6. Germline V gene lookup returns CDR1 LGHNT and CDR2 FRNRAP. The CDR3 loop spans 13 amino acids. Written as DNA, the CDR3 is TGTGCTAGCTCGGGACAGACAACAGATACGCAGTATTTT. This translates into CASSGQTTDTQYF.

The genes are TRBV15 and TRBJ1-2; D may be TRBD1 (6 bases). The CDR3 is 13 residues long. The ends were cut back, 6 bases at V and 4 bases at J, with 12 bases in the middle. Germline assignment: CDR1 LNHNV and CDR2 YYDKDF (reference sequence). CDR3 DNA: TGTGCCACCAGTTCGGACAGCACCTATGGCTACACCTTC. This codes for CATSSDSTYGYTF.

The V and J genes are TRBV2 and TRBJ2-3, with a weak D call TRBD1 (6 bases). The V and J ends lost 5 bases and 2 bases respectively, with 11 bases between them. This CDR3 comprises 14 residues. The germline gives CDR1 SNHLY, CDR2 FYNNEI. In DNA, the CDR3 is TGTGCCAGCAGTTTACAGGGTCCCACAGATACGCAGTATTTT. This gives the protein CASSLQGPTDTQYF.

This sequence joins TRBV3-1 (or the pseudogene TRBV3-2) and TRBJ1-3; D uncertain. The CDR3 runs 14 residues. Looked up from germline, CDR1 is LGHDT and CDR2 is YNNKEL (reference sequence). Trimming cost V 4 bases and J 4 bases, with 11 bases left between them. The DNA for the CDR3 is TGTGCCAGCAGCCTTGAGCAGTTAGGAAACACCATATATTTT. This encodes CASSLEQLGNTIYF.

The chain combines TRBV6-4 with TRBJ1-1; perhaps TRBD1 as D (6 bases). Germline assignment: CDR1 MRHNA and CDR2 SNTAGT. Between the trimmed V and J ends, which lost 5 bases and 8 bases, there was a span of 27 bases. This CDR3 spans 17 amino acids. The CDR3: CASSNYIQGARRPEAFF. The CDR3 nucleotides are TGTGCCAGCAGTAATTACATACAGGGAGCTCGCCGACCGGAAGCTTTCTTT.

The V call is TRBV10-3, the J call TRBJ2-4, with 8 positions matching TRBD2. Per the germline V gene, CDR1 is ENHRY and CDR2 is SYGVKD. The CDR3 is 17 amino acids. The junction had 10 bases not matched to a gene; V was cut back by 3 bases and J by 3 bases. The CDR3 nucleotides are TGTGCCATCAGTGACGATGGCGGGGGGCGCGGCAAAAACATTCAGTACTTC. It yields the protein CAISDDGGGRGKNIQYF.

This chain links TRBV27 with TRBJ1-5; no reliable D call. Germline loops: CDR1 MNHEY, CDR2 SMNVEV (reference sequence). The V and J ends lost 0 bases and 2 bases respectively, with 8 bases between them. The CDR3 consists of 15 residues. The CDR3: CASSLSSYGNQPQHF. The CDR3 nucleotides read TGTGCCAGCAGTTTATCGAGTTATGGCAATCAGCCCCAGCATTTT.

The V call is TRBV28, the J call TRBJ1-6; possible D gene TRBD1, 5 bases. The CDR3 is made up of 14 amino acids. CDR1 and CDR2 (germline): MDHEN, SYDVKM. V lost 7 bases and J 0 bases, leaving 7 bases between the germline ends. In DNA, the CDR3 is TGTGCCAGCACCCAGGGCTCCTATAATTCACCCCTCCACTTT. This gives the protein CASTQGSYNSPLHF.

The gene calls are TRBV3-1 (or the pseudogene TRBV3-2) and TRBJ2-7, with D perhaps TRBD2 (5 bases). The CDR3 sequence is 15 residues long. Trimming removed 4 bases at V and 1 base at J, with 14 bases between. Germline lookup yields CDR1 LGHDT and CDR2 YNNKEL (reference sequence). The CDR3 spells CASSLNRGFSYEQYF. DNA for the CDR3: TGTGCCAGCAGCCTCAACCGGGGTTTTTCCTACGAGCAGTACTTC.

The CDR3 DNA is TGTGCCAGCAGCAACGGTCCGGTGGAATACGAGCAGTACGTC. This encodes CASSNGPVEYEQYV. The chain carries TRBV5-6 and TRBJ2-7; D uncertain. From germline, CDR1 is SGHDT and CDR2 YYEEEE. The CDR3 totals 14 residues. V was cut by 4 bases and J by 4 bases, with 15 bases left in between.

This rearrangement joins TRBV28 to TRBJ2-3; D might be TRBD1 (6 bases). V lost 6 bases to trimming and J lost 1 base, with 8 bases between them. The CDR3 sequence is 13 residues long. CDR1 is MDHEN, CDR2 SYDVKM, per germline. The CDR3 protein is CASSNRGTDTQYF. Written as DNA, the CDR3 is TGTGCCAGCAGCAACAGGGGCACAGATACGCAGTATTTT.

The sample holds one count of this clone. The chain is built from TRBV11-2 and TRBJ2-1; TRBD1 matches 7 bases. The CDR3 spans 14 residues. From germline, CDR1 is SGHAT and CDR2 FQNNGV. The trim removed 3 bases at V and 2 bases at J, leaving 1 base unmatched. CDR3 in DNA: TGTGCCAGCAGCTTGGACAGGCCCTACAATGAGCAGTTCTTC. It yields the protein CASSLDRPYNEQFF. Full variable domain (remainder filled in from reference TRBV11-2 and TRBJ2-1): EAGVAQSPRYKIIEKRQSVAFWCNPISGHATLYWYQQILGQGPKLLIQFQNNGVVDDSQLPKDRFSAERLKGVDSTLKIQPAKLEDSAVYLCASSLDRPYNEQFFGPGTRLTVL.

This clone was counted once. This chain joins TRBV28 and TRBJ2-1; 9 nucleotides line up with TRBD1. V lost 1 base, J lost 8 bases, and 9 bases stayed unmatched. The CDR3 extends over 16 amino acids. CDR1 is MDHEN and CDR2 is SYDVKM in the germline V gene. The CDR3 bases are TGTGCCAGCAGTTTATTTACGGGACAGGGTGGGGATGAGCAGTTCTTC. Its translation: CASSLFTGQGGDEQFF.

The chain employs TRBV7-8 and TRBJ1-1; 7 bases align to TRBD1. V was clipped by 5 bases and J by 0 bases; unmatched bases: 3. This CDR3 has 14 residues. Per the germline V gene, CDR1 is SGHVS and CDR2 is FQNEAQ. The CDR3 reads CASSVDRVNTEAFF. The CDR3 nucleotides read TGTGCCAGCAGCGTCGACAGGGTGAACACTGAAGCTTTCTTT.

This clone was counted only a few times. This chain joins TRBV28 and TRBJ2-2, with a possible D match to TRBD1 (6 bases). The CDR3 runs 14 residues. The V and J ends lost 6 bases and 1 base respectively, with 9 bases between them. Per the germline V gene, CDR1 is MDHEN and CDR2 is SYDVKM. The CDR3 reads CASRVQGNTGELFF. CDR3 DNA sequence: TGTGCCAGCAGAGTACAGGGGAACACCGGGGAGCTGTTTTTT. Full variable domain (rest looked up from reference TRBV28 and TRBJ2-2): DVKVTQSSRYLVKRTGEKVFLECVQDMDHENMFWYRQDPGLGLRLIYFSYDVKMKEKGDIPEGYSVSREKKERFSLILESASTNQTSMYLCASRVQGNTGELFFGEGSRLTVL.

V is TRBV3-1 (or the pseudogene TRBV3-2) and J is TRBJ1-6; unclear D gene. The CDR3 runs 14 residues. From germline, CDR1 is LGHDT and CDR2 YNNKEL (reference sequence). Between the trimmed V and J ends, which lost 2 bases and 5 bases, there was a span of 7 bases. DNA of the CDR3: TGTGCCAGCAGCCAATTACGGAATAATTCACCCCTCCACTTT. This codes for CASSQLRNNSPLHF.

This chain connects TRBV6-1 to TRBJ1-3; no firm D call. V shed 1 base and J shed 0 bases, with 7 bases lying between them. This CDR3 is 15 amino acids long. Germline values: CDR1 MNHNS, CDR2 SASEGT. CDR3 region: CASSEVPSSGNTIYF. DNA for the CDR3: TGTGCCAGCAGTGAAGTTCCCAGCTCTGGAAACACCATATATTTT.

The chain couples TRBV9 to TRBJ2-6; D unclear. CDR1 SGDLS and CDR2 YYNGEE come from the germline V gene. This CDR3 is 16 amino acids long. V gave up 4 bases and J gave up 4 bases, with 15 bases separating them. The CDR3 spells CASSRPLGGGANVLTF. Written as DNA, the CDR3 is TGTGCCAGCAGCCGGCCCCTCGGTGGGGGGGCCAACGTCCTGACTTTC.

This clone was counted once. J is TRBJ2-7 and V is TRBV6-1; TRBD1 might be the D (6 bases). V dropped 0 bases and J dropped 3 bases, with 12 bases sitting between them. Looked up from germline, CDR1 is MNHNS and CDR2 is SASEGT. The CDR3 contains 15 residues. The CDR3 DNA follows: TGTGCCAGCAGTGAAGCGGGACATTCTTACTACGAGCAGTACGTC. As protein: CASSEAGHSYYEQYV.

The rearrangement joins TRBV20-1 to TRBJ1-1, with 7 bases fitting TRBD1. Trimming took 3 bases from V and 6 from J; bases not matched to a gene: 16. The CDR3 runs 16 residues. Germline CDR1 and CDR2: DFQATT and SNEGSKA (reference sequence). In nucleotides, the CDR3 is TGCAGTGCTAGTTTGGGACAGCCAAAACTCAAGGCTGAAGCTTTCTTT. Translating gives CSASLGQPKLKAEAFF.